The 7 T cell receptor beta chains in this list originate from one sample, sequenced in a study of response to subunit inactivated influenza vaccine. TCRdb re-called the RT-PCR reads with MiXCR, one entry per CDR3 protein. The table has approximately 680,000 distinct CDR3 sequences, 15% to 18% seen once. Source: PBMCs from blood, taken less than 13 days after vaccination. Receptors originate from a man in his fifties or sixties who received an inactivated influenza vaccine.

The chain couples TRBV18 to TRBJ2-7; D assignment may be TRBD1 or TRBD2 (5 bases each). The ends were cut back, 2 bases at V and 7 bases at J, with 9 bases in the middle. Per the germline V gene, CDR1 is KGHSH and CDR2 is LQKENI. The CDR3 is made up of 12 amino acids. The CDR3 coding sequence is TGTGCCAGCTCACCAATAGAGGGGGAGCAGTACTTC. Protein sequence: CASSPIEGEQYF.

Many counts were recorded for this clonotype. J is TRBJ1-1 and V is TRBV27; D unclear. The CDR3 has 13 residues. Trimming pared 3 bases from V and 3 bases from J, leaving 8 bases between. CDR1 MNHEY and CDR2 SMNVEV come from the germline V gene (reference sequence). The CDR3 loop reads CASSLGGDTEAFF. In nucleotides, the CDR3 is TGTGCCAGCAGTTTGGGCGGGGACACTGAAGCTTTCTTT.

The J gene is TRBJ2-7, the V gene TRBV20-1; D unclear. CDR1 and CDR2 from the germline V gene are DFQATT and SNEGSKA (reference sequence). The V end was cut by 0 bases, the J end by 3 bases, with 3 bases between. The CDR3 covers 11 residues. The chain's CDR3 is CSAREVYEQYF. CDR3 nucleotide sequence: TGCAGTGCTAGAGAGGTCTACGAGCAGTACTTC.

The CDR3 loop reads CASSLAETAQVEAFF. The CDR3 coding sequence is TGTGCCAGCTCACTCGCCGAGACAGCCCAGGTGGAAGCTTTCTTT. The chain uses TRBV18 and TRBJ1-1; possibly TRBD1 for D (5 bases). This CDR3 spans 15 amino acids. Germline CDR1 KGHSH, CDR2 LQKENI. V was cut by 4 bases and J by 8 bases, with 20 bases left in between.

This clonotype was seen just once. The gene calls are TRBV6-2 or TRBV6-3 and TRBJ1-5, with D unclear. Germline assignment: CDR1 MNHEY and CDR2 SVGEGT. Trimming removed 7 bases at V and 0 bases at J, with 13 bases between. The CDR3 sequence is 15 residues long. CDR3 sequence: CASKETAHSNQPQHF. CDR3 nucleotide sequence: TGTGCCAGCAAGGAAACAGCTCATAGCAATCAGCCCCAGCATTTT.

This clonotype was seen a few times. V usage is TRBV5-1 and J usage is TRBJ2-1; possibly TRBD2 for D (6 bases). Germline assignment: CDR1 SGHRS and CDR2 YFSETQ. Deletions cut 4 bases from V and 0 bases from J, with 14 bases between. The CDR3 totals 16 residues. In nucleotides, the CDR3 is TGCGCCAGCAGCATGATTAGCGGCAGCTCCTACAATGAGCAGTTCTTC. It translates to CASSMISGSSYNEQFF.

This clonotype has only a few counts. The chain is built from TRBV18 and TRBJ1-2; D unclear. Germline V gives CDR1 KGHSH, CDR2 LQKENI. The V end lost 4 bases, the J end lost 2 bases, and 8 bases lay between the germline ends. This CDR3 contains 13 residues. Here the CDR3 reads CASSRQENYGYTF. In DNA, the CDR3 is TGTGCCAGCTCACGGCAGGAGAACTATGGCTACACCTTC.